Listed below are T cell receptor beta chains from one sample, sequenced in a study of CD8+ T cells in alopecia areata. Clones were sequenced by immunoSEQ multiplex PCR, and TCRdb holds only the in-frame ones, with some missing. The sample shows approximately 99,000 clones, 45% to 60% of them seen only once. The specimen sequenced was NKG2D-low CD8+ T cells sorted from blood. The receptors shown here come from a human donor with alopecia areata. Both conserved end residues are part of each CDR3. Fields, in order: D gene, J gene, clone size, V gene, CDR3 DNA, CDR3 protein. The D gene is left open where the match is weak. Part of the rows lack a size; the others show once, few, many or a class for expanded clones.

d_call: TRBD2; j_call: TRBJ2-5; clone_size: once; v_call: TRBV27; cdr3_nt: TGTGCCAGCAGTCAGACTAGCGGGTGGCGGGAGACCCAGTACTTC; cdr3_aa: CASSQTSGWRETQYF
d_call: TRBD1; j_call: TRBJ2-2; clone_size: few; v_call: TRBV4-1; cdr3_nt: TGCGCCAGCAGCCATAGGACAGGGACAGCCCCTATCACCGGGGAGCTGTTTTTT; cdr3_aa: CASSHRTGTAPITGELFF
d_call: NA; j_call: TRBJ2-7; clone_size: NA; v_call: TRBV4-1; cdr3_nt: TGCGCCAGCAGCCAAGCAGTCGCGGAGTACGAGCAGTACTTC; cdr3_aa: CASSQAVAEYEQYF
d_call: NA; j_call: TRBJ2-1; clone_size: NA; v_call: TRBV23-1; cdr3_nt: TGCGCCAGCAGTCAATTAACGGGTCCATACAATGAGCAGTTCTTC; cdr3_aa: CASSQLTGPYNEQFF
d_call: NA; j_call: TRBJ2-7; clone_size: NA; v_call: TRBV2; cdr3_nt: TGTGCCAGCAGTGCCATTTTGGACGAGCAGTACTTC; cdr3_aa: CASSAILDEQYF
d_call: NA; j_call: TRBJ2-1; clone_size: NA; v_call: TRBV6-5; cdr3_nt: TGTGCCAGCAGTTACTCTGCCAGCAATGAGCAGTTCTTC; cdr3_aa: CASSYSASNEQFF
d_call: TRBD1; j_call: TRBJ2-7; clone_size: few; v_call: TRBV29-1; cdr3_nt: TGCAGCGTTGGGGACAGTTCCTACGAGCAGTACTTC; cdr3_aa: CSVGDSSYEQYF
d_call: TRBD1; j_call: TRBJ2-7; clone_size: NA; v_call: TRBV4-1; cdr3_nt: TGCGCCAGCAGCCTAGGGACAGGGATAGTTTACGAGCAGTACTTC; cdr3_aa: CASSLGTGIVYEQYF
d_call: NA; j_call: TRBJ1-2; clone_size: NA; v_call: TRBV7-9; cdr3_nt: TGTGCCAGCATCCCCACCGGGCTGCAGCCTTATGGCTACACCTTC; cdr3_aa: CASIPTGLQPYGYTF
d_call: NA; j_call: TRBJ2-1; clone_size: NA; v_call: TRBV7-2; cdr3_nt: TGTGCCAGCAGCTTAAATGGCGGGAATGAGCAGTTCTTC; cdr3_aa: CASSLNGGNEQFF
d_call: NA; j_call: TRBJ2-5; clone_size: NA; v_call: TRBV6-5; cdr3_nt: TGTGCCAGCAGTTACTCGAGGGGCCGATTACAAGAGACCCAGTACTTC; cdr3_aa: CASSYSRGRLQETQYF
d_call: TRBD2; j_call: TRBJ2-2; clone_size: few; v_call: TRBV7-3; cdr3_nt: TGTGCCAGCAGCTTAAACGTAGCGGGAGGGCCCAGCACCGGGGAGCTGTTTTTT; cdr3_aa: CASSLNVAGGPSTGELFF
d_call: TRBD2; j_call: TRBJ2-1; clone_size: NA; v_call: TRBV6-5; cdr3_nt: TGTGCCAGCAGTTACCCGGGACTAGCGGGAGTTAGTGAGCAGTTCTTC; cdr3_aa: CASSYPGLAGVSEQFF
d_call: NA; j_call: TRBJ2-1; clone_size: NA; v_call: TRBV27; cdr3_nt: TGTGCCAGCCGTTCGGGTTATGAGCAGTTCTTC; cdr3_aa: CASRSGYEQFF
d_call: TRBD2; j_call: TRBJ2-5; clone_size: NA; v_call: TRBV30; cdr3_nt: TGTGCCTGGAGTACCACTAGCGAGTACATCGGGACCCAGTACTTC; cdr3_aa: CAWSTTSEYIGTQYF
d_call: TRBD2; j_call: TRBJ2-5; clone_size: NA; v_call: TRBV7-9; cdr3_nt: TGTGCCAGCAGCCAAAGCGGGACCCAAGAGACCCAGTACTTC; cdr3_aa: CASSQSGTQETQYF
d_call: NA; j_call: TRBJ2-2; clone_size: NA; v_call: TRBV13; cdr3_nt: TGTGCCAGCAGCTTCTCCGGGGAGCTGTTTTTT; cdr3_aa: CASSFSGELFF
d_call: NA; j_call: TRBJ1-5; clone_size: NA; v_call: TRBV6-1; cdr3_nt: TGTGCCAGCAGCCTCGGAGGATATAGCAATCAGCCCCAGCATTTT; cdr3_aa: CASSLGGYSNQPQHF
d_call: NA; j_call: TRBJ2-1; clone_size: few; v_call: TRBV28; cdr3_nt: TGTGCCAGCAGTGTATCAACCCCGGAGCAGTTCTTC; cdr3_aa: CASSVSTPEQFF
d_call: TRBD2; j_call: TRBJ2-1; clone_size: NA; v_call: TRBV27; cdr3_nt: TGTGCCAGCAGTTCGAGAGCGGGAGGGTACAATGAGCAGTTCTTC; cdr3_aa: CASSSRAGGYNEQFF
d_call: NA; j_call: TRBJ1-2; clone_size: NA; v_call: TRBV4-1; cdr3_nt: TGCGCCAGCAGCCCCTCAGTGGCCAACTATGGCTACACCTTC; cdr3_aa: CASSPSVANYGYTF
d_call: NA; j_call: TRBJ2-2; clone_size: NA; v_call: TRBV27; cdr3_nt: TGTGCCAGCAGTTCAAACACCGGGGAGCTGTTTTTT; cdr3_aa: CASSSNTGELFF
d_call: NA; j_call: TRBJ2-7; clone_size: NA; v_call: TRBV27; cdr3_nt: TGTGCCAGCAGTTTAGGGGGGAGACTCTACGAGCAGTACTTC; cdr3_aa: CASSLGGRLYEQYF
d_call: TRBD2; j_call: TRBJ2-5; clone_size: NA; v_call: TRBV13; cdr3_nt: TGTGCCAGCAGCCCCTCGGGACTAGAGGGGACCCAGTACTTC; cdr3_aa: CASSPSGLEGTQYF
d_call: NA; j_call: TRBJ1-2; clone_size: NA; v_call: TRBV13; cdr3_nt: TGTGCCAGCAGCTTGGCCTCTGATGAGAACTATGGCTACACCTTC; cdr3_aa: CASSLASDENYGYTF
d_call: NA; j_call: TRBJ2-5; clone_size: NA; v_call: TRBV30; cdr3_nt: TGTGCCTGGAGGCACGTACACCAAGAGACCCAGTACTTC; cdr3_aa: CAWRHVHQETQYF
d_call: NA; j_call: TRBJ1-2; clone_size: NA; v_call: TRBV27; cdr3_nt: TGTGCCAGCATGTCCTTTAACTATGGCTACACCTTC; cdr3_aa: CASMSFNYGYTF
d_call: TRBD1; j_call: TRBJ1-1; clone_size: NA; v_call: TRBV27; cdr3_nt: TGTGCCAGCAGGACAGGGGCAACTGAAGCTTTCTTT; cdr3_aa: CASRTGATEAFF
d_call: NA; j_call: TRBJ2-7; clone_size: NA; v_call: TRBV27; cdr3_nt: TGTGCCAGCGGCGAGCAGTACTTC; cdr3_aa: CASGEQYF
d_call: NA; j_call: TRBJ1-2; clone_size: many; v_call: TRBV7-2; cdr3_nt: TGTGCCAGCAGCCGCGGCCGGGGAGCAATCTATGGCTACACCTTC; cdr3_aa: CASSRGRGAIYGYTF
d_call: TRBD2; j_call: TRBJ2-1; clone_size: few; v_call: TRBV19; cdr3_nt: TGTGCCAGTAGTATGACTAGCGGTGACTACAATGAGCAGTTCTTC; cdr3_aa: CASSMTSGDYNEQFF
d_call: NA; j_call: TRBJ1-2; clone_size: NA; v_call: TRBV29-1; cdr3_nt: TGCAGCGTTGAAAGCGGGGCAAGTGGCTACACCTTC; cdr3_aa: CSVESGASGYTF
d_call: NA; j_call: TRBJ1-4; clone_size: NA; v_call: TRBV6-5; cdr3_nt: TGTGCCAGCAGTTACTCGGTAGGAGAAAAACTGTTTTTT; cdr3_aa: CASSYSVGEKLFF
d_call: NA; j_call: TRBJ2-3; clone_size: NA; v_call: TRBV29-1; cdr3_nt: TGCAGCGCTTACCTTCCTCTAGGGGCTAGCACAGATACGCAGTATTTT; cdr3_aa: CSAYLPLGASTDTQYF
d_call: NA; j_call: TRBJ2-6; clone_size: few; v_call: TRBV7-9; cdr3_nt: TGTGCCAGCCCCCCTCCCGGGCCAGGGGCCAACGTCCTGACTTTC; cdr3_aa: CASPPPGPGANVLTF
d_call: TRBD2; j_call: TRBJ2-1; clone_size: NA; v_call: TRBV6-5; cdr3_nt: TGTGCCAGCAGTTACCGTAGCGGGTCTGAGCAGTTCTTC; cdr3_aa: CASSYRSGSEQFF
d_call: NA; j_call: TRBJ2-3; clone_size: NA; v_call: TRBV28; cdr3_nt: TGTGCCAGCAGTGGCGGGCGCACAGATACGCAGTATTTT; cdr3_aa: CASSGGRTDTQYF
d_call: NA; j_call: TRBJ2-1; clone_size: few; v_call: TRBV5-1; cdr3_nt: TGCGCCAGCAGCTTGTTTGAGGGGTTGCGTAATGAGCAGTTCTTC; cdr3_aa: CASSLFEGLRNEQFF
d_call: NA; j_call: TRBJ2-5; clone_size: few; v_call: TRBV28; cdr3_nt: TGTGCCAGCAGGAGCAGTGGGGAGACCCAGTACTTC; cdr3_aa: CASRSSGETQYF
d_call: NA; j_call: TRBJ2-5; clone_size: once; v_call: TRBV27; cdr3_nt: TGTGCCAGCAGTTTAATCCAGGGGGAGACCCAGTACTTC; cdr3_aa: CASSLIQGETQYF
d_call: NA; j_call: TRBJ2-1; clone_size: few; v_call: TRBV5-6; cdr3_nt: TGTGCCAGCAGCCCTGGCCTAGAGCAGTTCTTC; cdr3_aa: CASSPGLEQFF
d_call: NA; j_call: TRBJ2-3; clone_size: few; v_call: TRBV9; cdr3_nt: TGTGCCAGCAGCGTAGGAAGCACAGATACGCAGTATTTT; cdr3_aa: CASSVGSTDTQYF
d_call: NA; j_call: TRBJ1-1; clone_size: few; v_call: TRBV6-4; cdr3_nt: TGTGCCAGCCCCTTACACAAGACGAACACTGAAGCTTTCTTT; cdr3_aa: CASPLHKTNTEAFF
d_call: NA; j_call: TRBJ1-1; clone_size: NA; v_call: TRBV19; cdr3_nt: TGTGCCAGTAGTCCCTTGGGGTACACTGAAGCTTTCTTT; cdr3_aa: CASSPLGYTEAFF
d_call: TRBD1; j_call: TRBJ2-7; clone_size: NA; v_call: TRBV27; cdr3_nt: TGTGCCAGCCGGAGGACAGGAACCTCCTACGAGCAGTACTTC; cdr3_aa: CASRRTGTSYEQYF
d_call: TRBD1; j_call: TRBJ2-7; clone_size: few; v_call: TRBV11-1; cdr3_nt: TGTGCCAGCAGCTTACTCGGGACAGGGGGCCCCTACGAGCAGTACTTC; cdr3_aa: CASSLLGTGGPYEQYF
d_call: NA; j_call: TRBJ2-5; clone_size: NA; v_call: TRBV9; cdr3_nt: TGTGCCAGCAGCGTCGGGCGGGGCGACCAAGAGACCCAGTACTTC; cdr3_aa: CASSVGRGDQETQYF
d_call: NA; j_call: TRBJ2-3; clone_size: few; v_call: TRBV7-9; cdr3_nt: TGTGCCAGCAGGTGGGGAAGCGGCAGCGATACGCAGTATTTT; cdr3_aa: CASRWGSGSDTQYF
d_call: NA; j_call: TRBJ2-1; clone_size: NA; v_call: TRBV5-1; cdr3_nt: TGCGCCAGCAGCGAGGACTACTCCTACAATGAGCAGTTCTTC; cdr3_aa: CASSEDYSYNEQFF
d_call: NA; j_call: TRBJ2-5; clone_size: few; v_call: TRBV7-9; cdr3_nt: TGTGCCAGCAGCTTAGACGTCAGAGAGACCCAGTACTTC; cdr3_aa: CASSLDVRETQYF
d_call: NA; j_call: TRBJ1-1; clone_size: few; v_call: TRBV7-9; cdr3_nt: TGTGCCAGCAGCTGGATAGTAGACACTGAAGCTTTCTTT; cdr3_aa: CASSWIVDTEAFF
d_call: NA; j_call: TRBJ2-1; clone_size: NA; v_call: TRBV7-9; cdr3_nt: TGTGCCAGCAGCTTTCCTGAGGGACCCGTTAGGAATGAGCAGTTCTTC; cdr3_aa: CASSFPEGPVRNEQFF
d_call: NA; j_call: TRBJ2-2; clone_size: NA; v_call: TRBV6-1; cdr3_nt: TGTGCCAGCATAAGGGCCGGGGAGCTGTTTTTT; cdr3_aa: CASIRAGELFF
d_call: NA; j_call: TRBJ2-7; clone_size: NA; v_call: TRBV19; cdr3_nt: TGTGCCAGTAGTATAGCGGAAGAGCAGTACTTC; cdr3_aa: CASSIAEEQYF
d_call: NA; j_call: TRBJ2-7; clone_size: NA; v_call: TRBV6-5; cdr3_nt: TGTGCCAGCACCGTAGGGGGCGGGGGATTCTACGAGCAGTACTTC; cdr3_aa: CASTVGGGGFYEQYF